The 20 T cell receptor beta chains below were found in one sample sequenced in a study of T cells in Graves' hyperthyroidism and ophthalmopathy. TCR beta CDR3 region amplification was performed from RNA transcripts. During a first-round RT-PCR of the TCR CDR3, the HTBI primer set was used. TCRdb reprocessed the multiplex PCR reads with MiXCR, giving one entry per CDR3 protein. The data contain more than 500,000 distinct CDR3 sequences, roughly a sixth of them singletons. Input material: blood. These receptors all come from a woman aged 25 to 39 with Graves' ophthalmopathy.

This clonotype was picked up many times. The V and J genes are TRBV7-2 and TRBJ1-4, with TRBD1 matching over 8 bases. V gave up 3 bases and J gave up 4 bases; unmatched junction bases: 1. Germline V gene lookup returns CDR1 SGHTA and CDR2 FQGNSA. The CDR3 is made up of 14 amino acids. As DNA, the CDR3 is TGTGCCAGCAGCTTCGACAGGGGTAATGAAAAACTGTTTTTT. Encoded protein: CASSFDRGNEKLFF.

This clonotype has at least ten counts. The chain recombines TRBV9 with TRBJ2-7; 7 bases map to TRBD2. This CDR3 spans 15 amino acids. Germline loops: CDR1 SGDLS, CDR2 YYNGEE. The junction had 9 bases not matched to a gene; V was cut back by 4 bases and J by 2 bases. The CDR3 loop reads CASSPRTSTPYEQYF. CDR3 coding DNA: TGTGCCAGCAGCCCTCGGACTAGTACCCCCTACGAGCAGTACTTC.

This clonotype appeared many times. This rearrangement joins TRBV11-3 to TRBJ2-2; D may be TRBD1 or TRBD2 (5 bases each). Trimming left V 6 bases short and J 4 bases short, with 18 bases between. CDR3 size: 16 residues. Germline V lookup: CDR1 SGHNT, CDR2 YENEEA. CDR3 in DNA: TGTGCCAGCAGAAGTGATTGGGGGACCAGCACCGGGGAGCTGTTTTTT. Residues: CASRSDWGTSTGELFF.

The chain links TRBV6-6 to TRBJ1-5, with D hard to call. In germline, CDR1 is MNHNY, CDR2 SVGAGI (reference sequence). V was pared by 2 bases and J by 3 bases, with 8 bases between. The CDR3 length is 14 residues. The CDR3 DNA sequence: TGTGCCAGCAGTTACGAGCCGAACAATCAGCCCCAGCATTTT. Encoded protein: CASSYEPNNQPQHF.

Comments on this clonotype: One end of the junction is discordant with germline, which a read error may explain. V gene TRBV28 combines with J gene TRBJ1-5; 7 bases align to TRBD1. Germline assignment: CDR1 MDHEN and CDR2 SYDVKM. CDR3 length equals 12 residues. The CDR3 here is CASRLYRDRKHF. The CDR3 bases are TGTGCCAGCAGGTTATACCGGGACAGAAAGCATTTT.

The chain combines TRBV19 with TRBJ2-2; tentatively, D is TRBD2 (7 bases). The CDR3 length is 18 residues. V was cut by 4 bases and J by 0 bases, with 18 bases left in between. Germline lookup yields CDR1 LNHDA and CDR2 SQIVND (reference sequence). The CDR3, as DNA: TGTGCCAGTAGTAATGGGGGGCCTAGCGGTTCGAACACCGGGGAGCTGTTTTTT. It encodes CASSNGGPSGSNTGELFF.

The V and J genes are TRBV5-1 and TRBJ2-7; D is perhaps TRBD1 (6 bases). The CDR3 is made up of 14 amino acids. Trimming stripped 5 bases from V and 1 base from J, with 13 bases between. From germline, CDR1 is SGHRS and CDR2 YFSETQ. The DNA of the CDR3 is TGCGCCAGCAGATCAGGGGACAAGTCCTACGAGCAGTACTTC. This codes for CASRSGDKSYEQYF.

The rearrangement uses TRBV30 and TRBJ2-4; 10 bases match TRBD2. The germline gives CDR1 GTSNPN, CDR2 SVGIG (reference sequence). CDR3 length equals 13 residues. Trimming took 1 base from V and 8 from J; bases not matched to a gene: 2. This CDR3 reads CAWSGAGGDIQYF. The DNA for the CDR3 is TGTGCCTGGAGTGGAGCGGGGGGGGACATTCAGTACTTC.

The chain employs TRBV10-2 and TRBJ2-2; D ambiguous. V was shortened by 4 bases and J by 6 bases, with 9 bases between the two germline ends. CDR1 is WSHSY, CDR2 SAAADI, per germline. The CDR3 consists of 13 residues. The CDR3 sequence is CASSATESGELFF. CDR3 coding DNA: TGCGCCAGCAGTGCTACAGAATCCGGGGAGCTGTTTTTT.

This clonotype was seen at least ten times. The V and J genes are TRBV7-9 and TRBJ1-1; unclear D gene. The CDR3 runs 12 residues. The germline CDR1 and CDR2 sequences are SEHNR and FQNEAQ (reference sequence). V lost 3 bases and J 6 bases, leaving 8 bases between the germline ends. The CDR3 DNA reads TGTGCCAGCAGCTTCGGGTCTTCTGAAGCTTTCTTT. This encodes CASSFGSSEAFF.

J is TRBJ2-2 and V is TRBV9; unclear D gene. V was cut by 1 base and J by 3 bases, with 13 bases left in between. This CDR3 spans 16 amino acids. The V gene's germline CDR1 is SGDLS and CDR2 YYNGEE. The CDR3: CASSVRWGSHTGELFF. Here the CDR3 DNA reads TGTGCCAGCAGCGTAAGGTGGGGTTCCCACACCGGGGAGCTGTTTTTT.

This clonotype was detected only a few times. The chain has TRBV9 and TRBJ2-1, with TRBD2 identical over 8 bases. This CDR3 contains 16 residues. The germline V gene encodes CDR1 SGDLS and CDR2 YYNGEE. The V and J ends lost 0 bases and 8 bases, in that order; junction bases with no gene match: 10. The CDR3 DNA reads TGTGCCAGCAGCGTAGGCTTAGCGGGGTACGGCCATGAGCAGTTCTTC. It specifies CASSVGLAGYGHEQFF.

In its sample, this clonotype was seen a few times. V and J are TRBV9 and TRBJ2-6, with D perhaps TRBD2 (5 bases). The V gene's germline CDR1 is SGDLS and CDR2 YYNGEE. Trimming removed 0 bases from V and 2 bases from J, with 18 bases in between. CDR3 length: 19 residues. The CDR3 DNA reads TGTGCCAGCAGCGTAGAGGTGGTCCCCGCCGGGGCTGGGGCCAACGTCCTGACTTTC. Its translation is CASSVEVVPAGAGANVLTF.

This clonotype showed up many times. The CDR3 nucleotides are TGTGCCTGGTGTACGGGATTAAATGAAAAACTGTTTTTT. The encoded protein is CAWCTGLNEKLFF. V gene TRBV30 combines with J gene TRBJ1-4; D not resolved. The CDR3 length is 13 residues. Germline V gene data show CDR1 as GTSNPN and CDR2 as SVGIG (reference sequence). Trimming shortened V by 5 bases and J by 5 bases, and 12 bases separated the two germline ends.

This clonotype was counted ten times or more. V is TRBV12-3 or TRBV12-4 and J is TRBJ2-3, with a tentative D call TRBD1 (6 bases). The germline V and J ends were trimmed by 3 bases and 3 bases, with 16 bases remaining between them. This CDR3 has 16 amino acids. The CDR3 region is CASSLRSGTPTDTQYF. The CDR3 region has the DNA TGTGCCAGCAGTTTGAGGTCCGGGACACCAACAGATACGCAGTATTTT.

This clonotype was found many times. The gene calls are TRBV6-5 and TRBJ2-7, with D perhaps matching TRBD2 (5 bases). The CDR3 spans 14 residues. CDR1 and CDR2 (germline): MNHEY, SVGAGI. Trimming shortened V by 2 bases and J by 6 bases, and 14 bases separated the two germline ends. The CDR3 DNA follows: TGTGCCAGCAGTTACGGGCTAGCTGGTGGCGAGCAGTACTTC. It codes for CASSYGLAGGEQYF.

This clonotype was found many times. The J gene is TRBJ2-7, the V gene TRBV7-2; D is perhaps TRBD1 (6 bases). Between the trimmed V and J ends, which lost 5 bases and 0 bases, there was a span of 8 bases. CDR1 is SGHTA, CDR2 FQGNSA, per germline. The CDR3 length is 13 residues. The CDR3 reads CASSQGFSYEQYF. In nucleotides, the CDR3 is TGTGCCAGCAGCCAGGGGTTCTCCTACGAGCAGTACTTC.

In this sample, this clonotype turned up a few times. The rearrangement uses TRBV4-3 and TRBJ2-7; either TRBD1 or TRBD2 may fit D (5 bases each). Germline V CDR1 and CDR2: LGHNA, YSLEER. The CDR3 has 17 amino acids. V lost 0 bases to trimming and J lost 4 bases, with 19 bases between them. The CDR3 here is CASSQDLGVSTSYEQYF. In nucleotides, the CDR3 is TGCGCCAGCAGCCAAGATCTGGGGGTTTCTACCTCGTACGAGCAGTACTTC.

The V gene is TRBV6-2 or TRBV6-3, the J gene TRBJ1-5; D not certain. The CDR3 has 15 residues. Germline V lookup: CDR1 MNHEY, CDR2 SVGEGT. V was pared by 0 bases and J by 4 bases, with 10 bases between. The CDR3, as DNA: TGTGCCAGCAGTTACTCGGCAGGATCGAATCAGCCCCAGCATTTT. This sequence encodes CASSYSAGSNQPQHF.

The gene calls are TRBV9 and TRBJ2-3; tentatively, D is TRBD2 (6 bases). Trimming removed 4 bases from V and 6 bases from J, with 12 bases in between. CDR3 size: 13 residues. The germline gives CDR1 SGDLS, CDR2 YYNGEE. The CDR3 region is CASSSIRGDTQYF. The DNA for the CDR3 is TGTGCCAGCAGCTCCATACGGGGGGATACGCAGTATTTT.